This T cell receptor beta chain was sequenced in a study of shared clonotypes between healthy human individuals. Libraries were prepared by immunoSEQ multiplex PCR; TCRdb keeps only in-frame clonotypes and omits some of them. The sample has 800,000 to 1,200,000 clones; 75% to 85% are singletons. V was shortened by 5 bases and J by 5 bases, with 15 bases between the two germline ends. CDR1 and CDR2 from the germline V gene are MDHEN and SYDVKM. The CDR3 extends over 14 amino acids. The receptor's source is a man aged 18 to 35 in good health. Some clones in this sample may be carry-over from other donors' samples. V and J are TRBV28 and TRBJ2-5, with D maybe TRBD2 (6 bases). Sequenced sample: memory CD4+ T cells from PBMCs. Stated subset: CD45RA-negative fraction. The CDR3 here is CASSGRDWAETQYF. The CDR3 DNA follows: TGTGCCAGCAGTGGACGGGACTGGGCGGAGACCCAGTACTTC.